Presented here are 16 T cell receptor beta chains from one specimen sequenced in a study of shared clonotypes between healthy human individuals. TCRdb's table, derived via immunoSEQ multiplex PCR, lists solely in-frame clones and lacks some. The sample includes approximately 1,000,000 clones, 60% to 85% seen only once; the top ten take 0.89%. Sequencing input: memory CD4+ T cells from PBMCs. Subset reported: CD45RA-negative fraction. The receptors derive from a man younger than 30 in good health. Some clones in this sample may be carry-over from other donors' samples.

CDR3 nucleotides: TGTGCCAGCAGCTATGGGACTAGCGGGTCAGATACGCAGTATTTT. It encodes CASSYGTSGSDTQYF. The chain has TRBV5-4 and TRBJ2-3; 12 bases are a match to TRBD2. Germline V gene lookup returns CDR1 SGHNT and CDR2 YYREEE (reference sequence). V lost 3 bases to trimming and J lost 4 bases; unmatched junction nucleotides: 3. The CDR3 length is 15 residues.

The chain employs TRBV9 and TRBJ2-7; 7 positions match TRBD1. After removal of 4 bases from V and 3 bases from J, the junction contained 7 bases not matched to a gene. Looked up from germline, CDR1 is SGDLS and CDR2 is YYNGEE. This CDR3 is built from 14 residues. Written as DNA, the CDR3 is TGTGCCAGCAGCCCCCAGACAGGGATCTACGAGCAGTACTTC. As protein: CASSPQTGIYEQYF.

The CDR3 DNA sequence: TGTGCCAGCAGTTATTTTGGCGGGAGCCCCTCAGATACGCAGTATTTT. This codes for CASSYFGGSPSDTQYF. The chain uses TRBV6-6 and TRBJ2-3; 7 bases are a match to TRBD2. With 3 bases clipped from V and 4 bases from J, the junction kept 10 bases outside the gene matches. Germline lookup yields CDR1 MNHNY and CDR2 SVGAGI (reference sequence). The CDR3 runs to 16 residues.

The V gene is TRBV4-2, the J gene TRBJ2-1; 10 bases map to TRBD2. Trimming removed 0 bases from V and 2 bases from J; junction bases left unmatched: 10. The CDR3 has 19 residues. Looked up from germline, CDR1 is LGHNA and CDR2 is YNFKEQ. The DNA for the CDR3 is TGTGCCAGCAGCCAAGATTTGGCTAGCGGGAGATCCGCCTACAATGAGCAGTTCTTC. Amino acids: CASSQDLASGRSAYNEQFF.

The chain employs TRBV5-1 and TRBJ1-4; 7 nucleotides line up with TRBD1. The trim removed 5 bases at V and 6 bases at J, leaving 10 bases unmatched. Germline CDR1 and CDR2: SGHRS and YFSETQ. The CDR3 is 15 residues long. CDR3 coding DNA: TGCGCCAGCAGAGACAACAGGGGCGGCGATGAAAAACTGTTTTTT. Translation: CASRDNRGGDEKLFF.

The rearrangement uses TRBV14 and TRBJ1-2, with TRBD1 matching 11 bases. The CDR3 loop spans 16 amino acids. Per the germline V gene, CDR1 is SGHDN and CDR2 is FVKESK. The V and J ends lost 1 base and 2 bases, in that order; junction bases with no gene match: 3. The CDR3 region is CASSQVGTGGNYGYTF. In nucleotides, the CDR3 is TGTGCCAGCAGCCAAGTGGGGACAGGGGGAAACTATGGCTACACCTTC.

As regards this clone: This same CDR3 is encoded by further DNA sequences in the sample. This chain connects TRBV28 to TRBJ1-5; 8 positions agree with TRBD1. This CDR3 spans 14 amino acids. The V segment lost 4 bases and the J segment 7 bases; nucleotides outside the gene matches: 6. From germline, CDR1 is MDHEN and CDR2 SYDVKM. The CDR3 reads CASSSAGGGQPQHF. In nucleotides, the CDR3 is TGTGCCAGCAGTTCCGCAGGGGGCGGGCAGCCCCAGCATTTT.

V and J are TRBV9 and TRBJ2-3; the match to TRBD2 covers 8 bases. V shed 0 bases and J 4 bases; nucleotides not matched to a gene: 1. The CDR3 has 14 residues. The germline CDR1 and CDR2 sequences are SGDLS and YYNGEE. The CDR3 DNA reads as TGTGCCAGCAGCGTAGCTAGCGGGTCAGATACGCAGTATTTT. Translating it yields CASSVASGSDTQYF.

This clone was seen only once. The chain recombines TRBV7-3 with TRBJ2-2, with a possible D match to TRBD1 (6 bases). The V gene's germline CDR1 is SGHTA and CDR2 FQGTGA. This CDR3 comprises 15 residues. With 3 bases removed from V and 5 bases from J, the gap between germline ends came to 13 bases. CDR3 loop: CASSFSTGWTGELFF. DNA for the CDR3: TGTGCCAGCAGCTTCTCGACAGGATGGACCGGGGAGCTGTTTTTT.

This clone was seen once. The V and J genes are TRBV4-1 and TRBJ1-2; the D gene is possibly TRBD1 (5 bases). This CDR3 spans 15 amino acids. V lost 5 bases to trimming and J lost 2 bases, with 15 bases between them. CDR1 is MGHRA, CDR2 YSYEKL, per germline. The CDR3 reads CASSDPVGVNYGYTF. CDR3 sequence (DNA): TGCGCCAGCAGCGACCCCGTGGGGGTGAACTATGGCTACACCTTC.

Ten or more counts support this clone. The gene calls are TRBV5-1 and TRBJ1-5; no reliable D call. Germline V gene lookup returns CDR1 SGHRS and CDR2 YFSETQ. V lost 4 bases to trimming and J lost 2 bases, with 13 bases between them. The CDR3 is 15 amino acids. The CDR3, as DNA: TGCGCCAGCAGCCCCGATCCTGCTGGCAATCAGCCCCAGCATTTT. This codes for CASSPDPAGNQPQHF.

CDR3 nucleotide sequence: TGTGCCAGCTCACCACAAACAGGAGGGATGAACACTGAAGCTTTCTTT. It yields the protein CASSPQTGGMNTEAFF. This sequence joins TRBV18 and TRBJ1-1; TRBD1 might be the D (5 bases). V was clipped by 1 base and J by 0 bases, with 12 bases between them. This CDR3 is 16 amino acids long. The germline CDR1 and CDR2 sequences are KGHSH and LQKENI.

V gene TRBV27 combines with J gene TRBJ2-4; 7 nucleotides agree with TRBD2. With 3 bases clipped from V and 0 bases from J, the junction kept 17 bases outside the gene matches. CDR3 size: 20 residues. The germline V gene encodes CDR1 MNHEY and CDR2 SMNVEV (reference sequence). In nucleotides, the CDR3 is TGTGCCAGCAGTTTGAGCGGTGGGAGGGAGACACTCATAGCCAAAAACATTCAGTACTTC. Protein product: CASSLSGGRETLIAKNIQYF.

The chain is built from TRBV7-3 and TRBJ2-1; 14 positions agree with TRBD2. CDR1 SGHTA and CDR2 FQGTGA come from the germline V gene. The V gene end was trimmed by 1 base and the J gene end by 8 bases; junction bases not matched to a gene: 13. The CDR3 contains 19 residues. CDR3 in amino acids: CASSLKGRQLTSGRDEQFF. CDR3 DNA: TGTGCCAGCAGCTTAAAGGGGCGGCAGTTGACTAGCGGGAGGGATGAGCAGTTCTTC. Filled out from reference TRBV7-3 and TRBJ2-1, the complete variable domain reads GAGVSQTPSNKVTEKGKYVELRCDPISGHTALYWYRQSLGQGPEFLIYFQGTGAADDSGLPNDRFFAVRPEGSVSTLKIQRTERGDSAVYLCASSLKGRQLTSGRDEQFFGPGTRLTVL.

The gene calls are TRBV10-3 and TRBJ2-7; no firm D call. Deletions cut 6 bases from V and 4 bases from J, with 13 bases between. The germline V gene encodes CDR1 ENHRY and CDR2 SYGVKD. There are 13 residues in the CDR3. CDR3 sequence: CAIRSPKGYEQYF. CDR3 DNA: TGTGCCATCAGATCCCCCAAGGGTTACGAGCAGTACTTC.

This clone was recorded only once. This chain joins TRBV14 and TRBJ1-1; 7 bases fit TRBD1. V dropped 2 bases and J dropped 1; count of bases not matched to a gene: 7. Germline CDR1 is SGHDN and CDR2 is FVKESK. This CDR3 spans 16 amino acids. The CDR3 spells CASSQIPGQTNTEAFF. The CDR3 DNA follows: TGTGCCAGCAGCCAAATCCCGGGACAGACGAACACTGAAGCTTTCTTT.